A selection of T cell receptor beta chains follows, all from one sample in a study of cytomegalovirus exposure and HLA in healthy donors. Assay used: immunoSEQ multiplex PCR; TCRdb lists only in-frame clones, some missing. The repertoire shows around 100,000 clones; the top ten hold approximately 3.7%. The specimen sequenced was PBMCs. The receptors originated from a man aged 30-40 years in good health and CMV-seronegative. Each CDR3 is given with its conserved first and last residue. Fields, in order: D gene, V gene, J gene, CDR3 protein, CDR3 DNA. The D gene is left open where the match is weak.

TRBD1	TRBV2	TRBJ1-5	CASSVDREVVNQPQHF	TGTGCCAGCAGTGTGGACAGGGAAGTAGTCAATCAGCCCCAGCATTTT
TRBD1	TRBV5-1	TRBJ2-2	CASSLRGTGTTGELFF	TGCGCCAGCAGCTTGAGGGGGACAGGGACCACCGGGGAGCTGTTTTTT
NA	TRBV7-2	TRBJ1-1	CASTKGGPPLTEAFF	TGTGCCAGCACCAAAGGAGGGCCTCCCCTCACTGAAGCCTTCTTT
TRBD1	TRBV6-4	TRBJ2-3	CASSHRDRTDTQYF	TGTGCCAGCAGTCACCGGGACAGAACAGATACGCAGTATTTT
NA	TRBV5-1	TRBJ1-1	CASSPGMNTEAFF	TGCGCCAGCAGCCCCGGGATGAACACTGAAGCTTTCTTT
NA	TRBV10-3	TRBJ1-5	CAISGGRGQPQHF	TGTGCCATCAGTGGGGGGCGGGGGCAGCCCCAGCATTTT
NA	TRBV2	TRBJ1-3	CASRQDSGNTIYF	TGTGCCAGTCGACAGGACTCTGGAAACACCATATATTTT
NA	TRBV6-6	TRBJ2-3	CASRVGAGVTTDTQYF	TGTGCCAGCAGAGTTGGAGCGGGCGTAACCACAGATACGCAGTATTTT
TRBD1	TRBV19	TRBJ1-1	CASSSGGANTEAFF	TGTGCCAGTAGTTCAGGGGGAGCGAACACTGAAGCTTTCTTT
NA	TRBV9	TRBJ2-2	CASSAPWGGPNKNTGELFF	TGTGCCAGCAGCGCACCATGGGGGGGCCCAAATAAGAACACCGGGGAGCTGTTTTTT